This TCR beta chain emerged from a study of OX40 agonist ivuxolimab in advanced cancers. Overall study context: Patients undergoing dose escalation presented with hepatocellular carcinoma, melanoma, renal cell or head and neck cancer. Overall study results and limits: Certain nonresponders likewise exhibited a low normalized T-cell clonal expansion. At 0.1 to 3.0 mg/kg, clonal expansion of CD4+ and CD8+ blood T cells had occurred by week 6. Researchers did not determine the expanded peripheral T cells' antigen specificity.

Per the germline V gene, CDR1 is GTSNPN and CDR2 is SVGIG (reference sequence). This CDR3 is built from 13 residues. The V gene end was trimmed by 2 bases and the J gene end by 6 bases; junction bases not matched to a gene: 4. Produced via immunoSEQ multiplex PCR; TCRdb's table is partial and in-frame only. The repertoire consists of more than 45,000 clones, with about 87% occurring once and the leading ten covering 10% to 12%. Details on this clone: Antigen unknown.

This specimen consisted of CD4+ or CD8+ T cells sorted from blood, obtained in a trial of the OX40 agonist ivuxolimab. The clonotype was recovered from an adult with an advanced solid tumor such as melanoma, head and neck, liver or kidney cancer. The chain has TRBV30 and TRBJ2-1, with 7 bases lining up with TRBD2. The CDR3 sequence is CAWSWGGSNEQFF. The CDR3, as DNA: TGTGCCTGGAGTTGGGGAGGGTCCAATGAGCAGTTCTTC.